The sequence of this T cell receptor beta chain was determined in a study of CD8 T cells in ankylosing spondylitis. This clonotype was seen more than once but under ten times. At one boundary the junction diverges from the germline segment, which might be a read error. The CDR3 has 15 residues. Germline V gives CDR1 SGHRS, CDR2 YFSETQ. MiXCR, run by TCRdb on the 5' RACE reads, gives a single entry per CDR3 protein. Of about 280,000 distinct CDR3 sequences listed, 15% to 25% are singletons. V gene TRBV5-1 combines with J gene TRBJ2-1; either TRBD1 or TRBD2 may fit D (5 bases each). The sequence was collected from a male donor with ankylosing spondylitis or in good health (not recorded which). The sequencing sample was made of blood, either unsorted or a sorted T cell fraction (not recorded which). The DNA of the CDR3 is TGCACCAGCAGCTTGGGGGACGGACCCTACAATGAGCAGTTCTTC. Protein product: CTSSLGDGPYNEQFF.